Sequencing of this T cell receptor beta chain was carried out in a study of shared clonotypes between healthy human individuals. Background on the study: Every donor yielded three CD4 naive, three CD4 memory, two CD8 naive and one CD8 memory plate.

Naive CD8 populations comprised CD45RO-negative cells positively selected for CCR7, excluding terminally differentiated effector memory CD45RA+ cells. On this clone itself: What it binds is unknown.

Measured with immunoSEQ multiplex PCR; TCRdb has only the in-frame clones, and not every one. Of 600,000 or so clones in the sample, 95% to 98% were seen once. Study-wide results and caveats: Memory subsets generally showed lower estimated richness than naive subsets.

The germline CDR1 and CDR2 sequences are MNHNS and SASEGT. This CDR3 spans 14 amino acids. V lost 2 bases and J lost 3, with 9 bases in between. The chain uses TRBV6-1 and TRBJ2-3; D gene unclear. This clonotype was obtained from a man in his thirties or forties in good health. Material: naive CD8+ T cells sorted from blood. CDR3 region: CASSEIGLTDTQYF. CDR3 bases: TGTGCCAGCAGTGAAATTGGGTTGACAGATACGCAGTATTTT.